Presented here are 4 T cell receptor beta chains from one specimen sequenced in a study of blood T cell repertoires in COVID-19. The method was immunoSEQ multiplex PCR; TCRdb's version includes in-frame clones alone and lacks a portion of them. The sample holds tens of thousands of clones, roughly 77% seen once. The source material was peripheral blood. The receptor set was obtained from a man aged 80 or over with active or convalescent COVID-19.

V gene TRBV11-2 combines with J gene TRBJ2-2; TRBD1 matches at 9 bases. This CDR3 has 17 amino acids. The trim removed 5 bases at V and 1 base at J, leaving 8 bases unmatched. CDR1 and CDR2 (germline): SGHAT, FQNNGV. The CDR3 DNA reads TGTGCCAGCAGCCCCGGGTGGGGACAGGGGAACACCGGGGAGCTGTTTTTT. Protein sequence: CASSPGWGQGNTGELFF.

The J gene is TRBJ2-7, the V gene TRBV27; D remains ambiguous. Between the trimmed V and J ends, which lost 3 bases and 1 base, there was a span of 7 bases. This CDR3 contains 13 residues. Germline values: CDR1 MNHEY, CDR2 SMNVEV (reference sequence). Written as DNA, the CDR3 is TGTGCCAGCAGTTTTCCCGGGTCCTACGAGCAGTACTTC. It codes for CASSFPGSYEQYF.

By share, this clone ranks as medium-sized. The chain links TRBV7-3 to TRBJ1-1; no definite D call. The CDR3 spans 14 residues. The V end lost 5 bases, the J end lost 0 bases, and 10 bases lay between the germline ends. In germline, CDR1 is SGHTA, CDR2 FQGTGA. Written as DNA, the CDR3 is TGTGCCAGCAGCGCCACAGCCATGAACACTGAAGCTTTCTTT. Encoded protein: CASSATAMNTEAFF.

This clone was observed a single time. V and J are TRBV2 and TRBJ1-2, with 7 bases aligning to TRBD1. Germline loops: CDR1 SNHLY, CDR2 FYNNEI. The V segment lost 4 bases and the J segment 7 bases; nucleotides outside the gene matches: 9. CDR3 length: 14 residues. This CDR3 is CASSVQGTEGGYTF. CDR3 coding DNA: TGTGCCAGCAGTGTACAGGGGACGGAGGGTGGCTACACCTTC.